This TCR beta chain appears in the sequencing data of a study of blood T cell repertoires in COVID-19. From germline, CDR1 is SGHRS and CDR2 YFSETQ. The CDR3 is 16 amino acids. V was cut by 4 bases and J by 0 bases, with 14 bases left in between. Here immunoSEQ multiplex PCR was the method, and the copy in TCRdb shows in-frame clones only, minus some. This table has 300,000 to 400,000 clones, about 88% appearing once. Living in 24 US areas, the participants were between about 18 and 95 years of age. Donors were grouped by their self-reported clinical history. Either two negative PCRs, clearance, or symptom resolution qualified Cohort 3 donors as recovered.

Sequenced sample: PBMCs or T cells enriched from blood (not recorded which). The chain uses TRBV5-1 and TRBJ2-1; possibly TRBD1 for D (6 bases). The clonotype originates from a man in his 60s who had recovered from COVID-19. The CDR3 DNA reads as TGCGCCAGCAGCAGGGACACGTTAAGCTCCTACAATGAGCAGTTCTTC. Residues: CASSRDTLSSYNEQFF.